A single sample is the source of the 31 T cell receptor beta chains below, sequenced in a study of T cell responses to AZD1222 COVID-19 vaccine. Clones were sequenced by immunoSEQ multiplex PCR, and TCRdb holds only the in-frame ones, with some missing. The table has about 18,000 clones, roughly 86% seen once; the top ten hold 8.5% to 9%. Sequences were derived from peripheral blood, sampled 28 days after the second AZD1222 dose. The receptors stem from an adult who received the AZD1222 COVID-19 vaccine.

The V call is TRBV6-5, the J call TRBJ2-2; the D is unclear. This CDR3 has 16 amino acids. Germline-derived CDR1 and CDR2 are MNHEY and SVGAGI. V was pared by 0 bases and J by 4 bases, with 12 bases between. The CDR3 protein is CASSYSPGRLTGELFF. CDR3 in DNA: TGTGCCAGCAGTTACTCGCCAGGCAGGCTCACCGGGGAGCTGTTTTTT.

V is TRBV12-5 and J is TRBJ1-2; D uncertain. V lost 3 bases, J lost 0 bases, and 5 bases lay in between. The CDR3 totals 13 residues. Germline V lookup: CDR1 LGHNT, CDR2 FRNRAP. The CDR3 sequence is CASGLAANYGYTF. CDR3 DNA sequence: TGTGCTAGTGGTTTAGCAGCTAACTATGGCTACACCTTC.

The J gene is TRBJ2-5, the V gene TRBV7-9; a possible D gene is TRBD1 (5 bases). CDR3 length equals 13 residues. Germline-derived CDR1 and CDR2 are SEHNR and FQNEAQ (reference sequence). V lost 5 bases, J lost 1 base, and 8 bases lay in between. This CDR3 is CASSQQVQETQYF. CDR3 bases: TGTGCCAGCAGCCAACAGGTCCAAGAGACCCAGTACTTC.

The chain employs TRBV6-6 and TRBJ1-5; 7 positions agree with TRBD1. The CDR3 totals 17 residues. The ends lost 6 bases at V and 5 bases at J; junction bases unmatched: 16. CDR1 MNHNY and CDR2 SVGAGI come from the germline V gene (reference sequence). The DNA for the CDR3 is TGTGCCAGCAGCCGATACTCCGGACAGGCGTTAGATCAGCCCCAGCATTTT. Its protein product is CASSRYSGQALDQPQHF.

The chain recombines TRBV7-8 with TRBJ2-2, with 16 bases matching TRBD2. J was trimmed by 4 bases and V by 5 bases; bases with no gene match: 10. The length of the CDR3 is 19 residues. Per the germline V gene, CDR1 is SGHVS and CDR2 is FQNEAQ. CDR3 residues: CASSIYGTSGGAGTGELFF. The DNA of the CDR3 is TGTGCCAGCAGCATATACGGGACTAGCGGGGGGGCTGGCACCGGGGAGCTGTTTTTT.

This CDR3 is CAISEPTGPNQPQHF. Here the CDR3 DNA reads TGTGCCATCAGTGAGCCGACAGGGCCGAATCAGCCCCAGCATTTT. The chain joins TRBV10-3 to TRBJ1-5, with 7 bases aligning to TRBD1. With V trimmed by 2 bases and J by 4 bases, 5 bases remained unmatched. Germline CDR1 reads ENHRY; CDR2 reads SYGVKD. The CDR3 runs 15 residues.

The gene calls are TRBV11-2 and TRBJ2-2, with TRBD2 matching over 11 bases. The germline CDR1 and CDR2 sequences are SGHAT and FQNNGV. V shed 2 bases, J shed 6 bases, and the junction held 8 bases outside the gene matches. CDR3 length: 17 residues. The CDR3 region is CASSLNILSGGAGELFF. In DNA, the CDR3 is TGTGCCAGCAGCTTAAATATCCTTAGCGGGGGGGCCGGGGAGCTGTTTTTT.

This chain links TRBV6-5 with TRBJ2-7, with D possibly matching TRBD2 (5 bases). CDR3 length equals 13 residues. The V gene lost 6 bases and the J gene lost 3 bases, with 12 bases spanning the gap. Germline-derived CDR1 and CDR2 are MNHEY and SVGAGI. CDR3 in DNA: TGTGCCAGCAGCGCTAGCCCCAGCTACGAGCAGTACTTC. Translation: CASSASPSYEQYF.

J is TRBJ2-1 and V is TRBV19, with D hard to call. V dropped 3 bases and J dropped 4 bases, with 7 bases sitting between them. There are 13 residues in the CDR3. The germline V gene has CDR1 LNHDA and CDR2 SQIVND (reference sequence). CDR3 coding DNA: TGTGCCAGTAGTATGTCGGTTTACAATGAGCAGTTCTTC. The encoded protein is CASSMSVYNEQFF.

V and J are TRBV5-5 and TRBJ1-2; D is unresolved. The CDR3 covers 14 residues. Germline CDR1 SGHKS, CDR2 YYEKEE (reference sequence). Trimming took 0 bases from V and 4 from J, leaving 10 bases between them. This CDR3 is CASSLAGSAYGYTF. DNA of the CDR3: TGTGCCAGCAGCTTGGCCGGCAGTGCCTATGGCTACACCTTC.

The chain carries TRBV24-1 and TRBJ2-7, with D possibly matching TRBD1 (5 bases). In germline, CDR1 is KGHDR, CDR2 SFDVKD. This CDR3 contains 15 residues. V lost 4 bases, J lost 4 bases, and 16 bases lay in between. The CDR3 is CATSDPDRSSYEQYV. CDR3 nucleotides: TGTGCCACCAGTGACCCCGACAGATCCAGTTACGAGCAGTACGTC.

The chain links TRBV5-6 to TRBJ2-5, with D perhaps TRBD1 (7 bases). V dropped 4 bases and J dropped 5 bases, with 24 bases sitting between them. CDR1 and CDR2 (germline): SGHDT, YYEEEE. The CDR3 sequence is 17 residues long. DNA of the CDR3: TGTGCCAGCAGCAGAAGACAGGGACTTTCTGTAGGGGAGACCCAGTACTTC. It specifies CASSRRQGLSVGETQYF.

The rearrangement joins TRBV28 to TRBJ2-7, with a weak D call TRBD2 (5 bases). V shed 1 base and J shed 10 bases, with 11 bases lying between them. The CDR3 loop spans 12 amino acids. Germline V gene sequence: CDR1 MDHEN, CDR2 SYDVKM. The CDR3 region has the DNA TGTGCCAGCAGTTTATCTCCCGGGATACAGTACTTC. This gives the protein CASSLSPGIQYF.

The chain uses TRBV9 and TRBJ2-1; the match to TRBD2 covers 9 bases. V shed 3 bases, J shed 6 bases, and the junction held 13 bases outside the gene matches. The germline V gene encodes CDR1 SGDLS and CDR2 YYNGEE. The CDR3 totals 17 residues. The CDR3 DNA follows: TGTGCCAGCAGCGGGCCCCCCATGGGACTAGCTATCAATGAGCAGTTCTTC. The encoded protein is CASSGPPMGLAINEQFF.

The gene calls are TRBV21-1 and TRBJ1-5; the table calls TRBD1, which could not be checked here. TRBV21-1 is a pseudogene segment. The length of the CDR3 is 17 residues. The CDR3 DNA reads as TGTGCCAGCACCCCTCCCCCGGGACAGGGGCCCCATCAGCCCCAGCATTTT. It codes for CASTPPPGQGPHQPQHF.

The rearrangement joins TRBV28 to TRBJ1-1, with 9 nucleotides matching TRBD1. Germline V lookup: CDR1 MDHEN, CDR2 SYDVKM. V shed 6 bases, J shed 0 bases, and the junction held 8 bases outside the gene matches. The length of the CDR3 is 16 residues. DNA for the CDR3: TGTGCCAGCAGCCCTGGGACAGGGCGTATGAACACTGAAGCTTTCTTT. This encodes CASSPGTGRMNTEAFF.

This chain joins TRBV7-6 and TRBJ2-2; 8 bases agree with TRBD1. This CDR3 region has 15 residues. Germline loops: CDR1 SGHVS, CDR2 FNYEAQ. V was pared by 3 bases and J by 5 bases, with 5 bases of the junction left unmatched. Here the CDR3 reads CASSLGQVTTGELFF. The DNA for the CDR3 is TGTGCCAGCAGCTTGGGACAGGTCACAACCGGGGAGCTGTTTTTT.

This chain uses TRBV18 with TRBJ2-7; TRBD1 is a possible D gene (7 bases). The germline V gene has CDR1 KGHSH and CDR2 LQKENI. This CDR3 has 14 residues. Trimming shortened V by 6 bases and J by 0 bases, and 12 bases separated the two germline ends. The CDR3 spells CASSRDRASYEQYF. The DNA of the CDR3 is TGTGCCAGCTCGCGGGACAGAGCCTCCTACGAGCAGTACTTC.

The rearrangement links TRBV10-2 to TRBJ1-1; D gene ambiguous. V shed 2 bases and J shed 3 bases, with 13 bases lying between them. This CDR3 contains 15 residues. Germline-derived CDR1 and CDR2 are WSHSY and SAAADI. The CDR3 loop reads CASSEPFRSYTEAFF. CDR3 nucleotide sequence: TGCGCCAGCAGTGAGCCTTTCAGAAGCTACACTGAAGCTTTCTTT.

Turning to this clone: Relative to the germline gene, one junction end is altered; a read error may explain this. The chain recombines TRBV6-1 with TRBJ2-1; TRBD1 aligns across 11 bases. This CDR3 has 13 residues. CDR1 MNHNS and CDR2 SASEGT come from the germline V gene. Here the CDR3 reads CASSETWDRGVLF. DNA for the CDR3: TGTGCCAGCAGTGAAACCTGGGACAGGGGGGTCCTCTTC.

The chain uses TRBV27 and TRBJ1-4; unclear D gene. V gave up 6 bases and J gave up 13 bases, with 15 bases separating them. The CDR3 length is 12 residues. Germline-derived CDR1 and CDR2 are MNHEY and SMNVEV (reference sequence). CDR3 in amino acids: CASSRLPGSLFF. The CDR3 bases are TGTGCCAGCAGCCGTCTACCGGGGTCACTGTTTTTT. Based on the CDR3 plus reference TRBV27 and TRBJ1-4, the full variable domain is EAQVTQNPRYLITVTGKKLTVTCSQNMNHEYMSWYRQDPGLGLRQIYYSMNVEVTDKGDVPEGYKVSRKEKRNFPLILESPSPNQTSLYFCASSRLPGSLFFGSGTQLSVL.

V is TRBV4-1 and J is TRBJ1-6, with a possible D match to TRBD1 (5 bases). Germline CDR1 and CDR2: MGHRA and YSYEKL. The CDR3 consists of 16 residues. Trimming took off 1 base at V and 7 bases at J, with 14 bases between the two ends. This CDR3 reads CASSQVPGFQNSPLHF. The DNA of the CDR3 is TGCGCCAGCAGCCAAGTTCCAGGGTTTCAGAATTCACCCCTCCACTTT.

V and J are TRBV4-2 and TRBJ2-6; 9 bases agree with TRBD1. CDR3 length equals 17 residues. Germline V CDR1 and CDR2: LGHNA, YNFKEQ. V lost 3 bases and J lost 1; bases outside the gene matches: 4. DNA of the CDR3: TGTGCCAGCAGCCACCACGGGACAGGGTCTGGGGCCAACGTCCTGACTTTC. Translating gives CASSHHGTGSGANVLTF.

The gene calls are TRBV2 and TRBJ1-6; D may be TRBD1 (5 bases). Germline CDR1 SNHLY, CDR2 FYNNEI. The length of the CDR3 is 14 residues. V dropped 2 bases and J dropped 7 bases, with 9 bases sitting between them. The CDR3 DNA is TGTGCCAGCAGTGAACACAGGAGGAATTCACCCCTCCACTTT. Translating it yields CASSEHRRNSPLHF.

This clone was counted between two and nine times. V gene TRBV12-3 or TRBV12-4 combines with J gene TRBJ2-3, with TRBD1 as a possible D gene (6 bases). V was pared by 8 bases and J by 6 bases, with 12 bases between. The CDR3 extends over 12 amino acids. CDR3 in DNA: TGTGCCAGCCTCAGGGGCCAGGATACGCAGTATTTT. Translated: CASLRGQDTQYF.

Of note for this clone: The junction differs from germline at one of its ends, possibly a read error. The chain couples TRBV7-7 to TRBJ2-2; the match to TRBD1 covers 8 bases. This CDR3 spans 16 amino acids. Germline V gene lookup returns CDR1 SSHAT and CDR2 FNYEAQ (reference sequence). In DNA, the CDR3 is TGTGCTAGCAGCCCAGGACAGGGTAGGAGCACCGGGGAGCTGTTTTTT. This encodes CASSPGQGRSTGELFF.

The DNA of the CDR3 is TGTGCCAGTACAACTAGCGGAGACACCGGGGAGCTGTTTTTT. This gives the protein CASTTSGDTGELFF. The gene calls are TRBV19 and TRBJ2-2; 8 nucleotides match TRBD2. The CDR3 contains 14 residues. The germline V gene has CDR1 LNHDA and CDR2 SQIVND (reference sequence). Unmatched junction bases numbered 4, after V lost 7 bases and J lost 3 bases.

This sequence joins TRBV18 and TRBJ2-1, with 13 positions matching TRBD2. The CDR3 is 19 amino acids. The junction had 11 bases not matched to a gene; V was cut back by 6 bases and J by 0 bases. Germline V gene sequence: CDR1 KGHSH, CDR2 LQKENI. In DNA, the CDR3 is TGTGCCAGCTCCCAAAGGACTAGCGGGGGCCCGAGCTCCTACAATGAGCAGTTCTTC. It is translated as CASSQRTSGGPSSYNEQFF.

In this sample, this clone turned up a few times. The gene calls are TRBV27 and TRBJ2-4; 9 bases line up with TRBD2. CDR1 is MNHEY and CDR2 is SMNVEV in the germline V gene (reference sequence). This CDR3 is built from 17 residues. The ends lost 2 bases at V and 0 bases at J; junction bases unmatched: 5. CDR3 in amino acids: CASSLKAGGVAKNIQYF. CDR3 coding DNA: TGTGCCAGCAGTTTAAAGGCGGGAGGGGTAGCCAAAAACATTCAGTACTTC.

This clone was observed a single time. The chain joins TRBV7-9 to TRBJ1-1; D gene unclear. This CDR3 has 14 amino acids. Trimming removed 4 bases at V and 4 bases at J, with 13 bases between. CDR1 and CDR2 (germline): SEHNR, FQNEAQ (reference sequence). The CDR3 loop reads CASSYLTPRTEAFF. In nucleotides, the CDR3 is TGTGCCAGCAGCTACTTGACCCCGCGCACTGAAGCTTTCTTT.

The chain couples TRBV5-1 to TRBJ2-1; possible D gene TRBD2, 6 bases. Germline V gene data show CDR1 as SGHRS and CDR2 as YFSETQ. V dropped 3 bases and J dropped 7 bases, with 20 bases sitting between them. The CDR3 length is 16 residues. CDR3 region: CASSWGHGTSPNEQFF. CDR3 nucleotides: TGCGCCAGCAGCTGGGGCCACGGGACTTCCCCTAATGAGCAGTTCTTC.